Listed below are T cell receptor beta chains from one sample, sequenced in a study of metastatic and nonmetastatic thyroid tumors. TCRdb recomputed clones from the PCR reads via MiXCR. The data hold roughly 53,000 clones, with 20% to 25% observed a single time. The sequenced sample was blood. The source is a female donor with papillary thyroid cancer or a benign thyroid nodule (not recorded which). Some clones in this sample may be carry-over from other donors' samples. Both conserved end residues are part of each CDR3. The D gene is left open where the match is weak. A clone size is listed for some rows: how often the clone was seen (once, few, many), or a class if it is expanded.

>TRBJ2-7|TRBV6-1|14|NA|many
CASSRERDSYEQYF
TGTGCCAGCAGCCGGGAGAGGGACTCCTACGAGCAGTACTTC
>TRBJ2-7|TRBV28|12|NA|many
CASSLSRTEQYF
TGTGCCAGCAGTTTATCAAGAACAGAGCAGTACTTC
>TRBJ2-2|TRBV18|15|TRBD2|NA
CASSPGTRSTGELFF
TGTGCCAGCTCACCAGGGACTAGGAGTACCGGGGAGCTGTTTTTT
>TRBJ1-5|TRBV28|15|TRBD1|many
CASRRTGDGNQPQHF
TGTGCCAGCAGAAGGACAGGGGACGGTAATCAGCCCCAGCATTTT
>TRBJ1-5|TRBV20-1|12|NA|many
CSASGGNQPQHF
TGCAGTGCTAGTGGGGGAAATCAGCCCCAGCATTTT
>TRBJ2-7|TRBV6-1|14|NA|few
CASTRRSEYYEQYF
TGTGCCAGCACCAGGCGTAGTGAATACTACGAGCAGTACTTC
>TRBJ2-1|TRBV6-6|17|TRBD2|many
CASSYSTSGSSYNEQFF
TGTGCCAGCAGTTACTCGACTAGCGGAAGCTCCTACAATGAGCAGTTCTTC
>TRBJ1-5|TRBV6-1|13|TRBD1|many
CASSDRGNQPQHF
TGTGCCAGCAGCGACAGGGGCAATCAGCCCCAGCATTTT
>TRBJ2-7|TRBV6-1|16|TRBD2|few
CARRPRAGISSYEQYF
TGTGCCAGAAGGCCACGAGCGGGAATAAGCTCCTACGAGCAGTACTTC
>TRBJ1-3|TRBV9|14|NA|NA
CASSVEGFEITIHF
TGTGCCAGCAGCGTAGAGGGGTTCGAAATCACCATACATTTT
>TRBJ2-1|TRBV20-1|14|TRBD2|NA
CTAGRLAGVDEQFF
TGCACTGCAGGTAGACTAGCGGGAGTCGATGAGCAGTTCTTC
>TRBJ2-7|TRBV2|13|TRBD2|many
CASSTSGRNEQYF
TGTGCCAGCAGTACTAGCGGGAGGAACGAGCAGTACTTC
>TRBJ2-7|TRBV3-1|12|NA|many
CASSQGEYEQYF
TGTGCCAGCAGCCAAGGGGAATACGAGCAGTACTTC
>TRBJ1-1|TRBV28|14|NA|many
CASGGPGMNTEAFF
TGTGCCAGCGGTGGTCCGGGAATGAACACTGAAGCTTTCTTT
>TRBJ2-7|TRBV6-1|16|TRBD1|medium-sized
CASSDTGQATSYEQYF
TGTGCCAGCAGTGACACGGGACAGGCGACCTCCTACGAGCAGTACTTC
>TRBJ2-7|TRBV19|13|NA|many
CASSLGQSYEQYF
TGTGCCAGTAGTCTCGGACAGTCCTACGAGCAGTACTTC
>TRBJ1-5|TRBV5-6|15|NA|many
CASSLGWNSNQPQHF
TGTGCCAGCAGCTTGGGGTGGAATAGCAATCAGCCCCAGCATTTT
>TRBJ2-7|TRBV5-1|14|NA|many
CASSLEGSAYEQYF
TGCGCCAGCAGCTTGGAGGGGTCTGCCTACGAGCAGTACTTC
>TRBJ1-5|TRBV20-1|13|NA|medium-sized
CSATQGSNQPQHF
TGCAGTGCTACCCAGGGGAGCAATCAGCCCCAGCATTTT
>TRBJ2-2|TRBV6-2/TRBV6-3|14|NA|many
CASSWLVGTGELFF
TGTGCCAGCAGTTGGCTAGTCGGGACCGGGGAGCTGTTTTTT
>TRBJ2-2|TRBV9|17|NA|many
CASSVGERGRLEGELFF
TGTGCCAGCAGCGTAGGGGAGAGAGGGCGCTTGGAGGGGGAGCTGTTTTTT
>TRBJ2-5|TRBV5-4|12|TRBD1|NA
CASGTGGETQYF
TGTGCCAGCGGGACAGGGGGGGAGACCCAGTACTTC
>TRBJ2-2|TRBV18|16|NA|many
CASSPHGTAVTGELFF
TGTGCCAGCTCACCACATGGGACGGCTGTTACGGGGGAGCTGTTTTTT
>TRBJ2-1|TRBV30|16|TRBD2|few
CAWSVASGRMGNEQFF
TGTGCCTGGAGTGTTGCCAGCGGGAGAATGGGAAATGAGCAGTTCTTC
>TRBJ2-7|TRBV18|15|TRBD2|many
CASSPQLAGGYEQYF
TGTGCCAGCTCACCACAACTAGCGGGAGGATACGAGCAGTACTTC
>TRBJ1-3|TRBV6-1|16|NA|many
CASSRLQGTTGNTIYF
TGTGCCAGCAGTCGACTCCAGGGGACTACTGGAAACACCATATATTTT
>TRBJ2-1|TRBV9|20|NA|many
CASRPRGAEYRGPSYNEQFF
TGTGCCAGCAGGCCCCGGGGAGCGGAATACAGAGGGCCCTCCTACAATGAGCAGTTCTTC
>TRBJ1-1|TRBV6-1|13|NA|NA
CASSELGYTGAFF
TGTGCCAGCAGTGAGTTGGGGTACACTGGAGCTTTCTTT
>TRBJ2-5|TRBV12-3/TRBV12-4|15|NA|few
CASSPPPGRQETQYF
TGTGCCAGCAGTCCGCCCCCGGGACGGCAAGAGACCCAGTACTTC
>TRBJ2-2|TRBV20-1|16|NA|many
CSAGLRDGQLTGELFF
TGCAGTGCCGGACTCCGGGACGGGCAACTTACCGGGGAGCTGTTTTTT
>TRBJ2-7|TRBV5-1|16|TRBD1|once
CASSSTTGGTIDEQYF
TGCGCCAGCAGCTCCACCACAGGGGGCACTATCGACGAGCAGTACTTC
>TRBJ2-7|TRBV6-5|14|TRBD1|few
CASSSAGTGINQYF
TGTGCCAGCAGTTCCGCCGGGACAGGAATCAATCAGTACTTC
>TRBJ2-1|TRBV6-1|16|TRBD2|many
CASSGPGLADLNEQFF
TGTGCCAGCAGTGGGCCGGGACTAGCGGACCTAAATGAGCAGTTCTTC
>TRBJ2-7|TRBV28|14|NA|NA
CASSLTGLQNEQYF
TGTGCCAGCAGTTTAACAGGACTCCAAAACGAGCAGTACTTC
>TRBJ2-3|TRBV19|15|NA|few
CASSTDGTSTYTQYF
TGTGCCAGTAGTACGGACGGCACCAGCACATATACGCAGTATTTT
>TRBJ2-7|TRBV6-2/TRBV6-3|11|NA|many
CASTGRNEQYF
TGTGCCAGCACGGGGAGGAACGAGCAGTACTTC
>TRBJ1-6|TRBV19|13|TRBD1|NA
CASKGQGYSPPHF
TGTGCCAGTAAGGGACAGGGTTATTCACCCCCACACTTT
>TRBJ2-2|TRBV20-1|14|NA|many
CSASLAGGTGELFF
TGCAGTGCTAGTCTGGCGGGTGGCACCGGGGAGCTGTTTTTT
>TRBJ2-1|TRBV5-1|15|TRBD1|few
CASSAVQGTYNEQFF
TGCGCCAGCAGCGCCGTACAGGGGACCTACAATGAGCAGTTCTTC
>TRBJ2-7|TRBV12-3/TRBV12-4|15|TRBD2|NA
CASSQRAGESYEQYF
TGTGCCAGCAGTCAACGAGCGGGAGAATCCTACGAGCAGTACTTC
>TRBJ2-2|TRBV5-1|17|TRBD2|many
CASSPRTSGKNTGELFF
TGCGCCAGCAGTCCGAGGACTAGCGGGAAAAACACCGGGGAGCTGTTTTTT
>TRBJ2-4|TRBV5-6|14|NA|few
CASSYGRSKNIQYF
TGTGCCAGCAGCTATGGACGGTCCAAAAACATTCAGTACTTC
>TRBJ1-5|TRBV6-1|13|NA|many
CASSGDSRWPQHF
TGTGCCAGCAGCGGGGACTCGCGTTGGCCCCAGCATTTT
>TRBJ1-2|TRBV6-8|14|TRBD1|many
CASSRGQWDYGYTF
TGTGCCAGCAGCCGGGGACAGTGGGACTATGGCTACACCTTC
>TRBJ2-3|TRBV5-1|15|TRBD1|many
CASRKGQGSSDTQYF
TGCGCCAGCAGGAAAGGACAGGGGAGTTCAGATACGCAGTATTTT
>TRBJ2-3|TRBV5-1|14|TRBD1|many
CASSQGTGTDTQYF
TGCGCCAGCAGCCAGGGGACAGGGACAGATACGCAGTATTTT
>TRBJ2-7|TRBV5-1|13|NA|many
CASSDQGSYEQYF
TGCGCCAGCAGTGATCAGGGTTCTTACGAGCAGTACTTC
>TRBJ1-2|TRBV6-1|14|NA|many
CASSETVLDYGYTF
TGTGCCAGCAGTGAGACGGTTCTAGACTATGGCTACACCTTC
>TRBJ2-1|TRBV29-1|13|NA|many
CSVARDEGNEQFF
TGCAGCGTTGCCCGGGACGAGGGCAATGAGCAGTTCTTC
>TRBJ2-7|TRBV20-1|13|TRBD1|many
CSPRQGAGDEQYF
TGCAGTCCGCGACAGGGTGCCGGAGACGAGCAGTACTTC
>TRBJ2-7|TRBV5-8|14|NA|NA
CASYYLGKGYEQYF
TGTGCCAGCTACTACCTGGGAAAGGGTTACGAGCAGTACTTC
>TRBJ2-1|TRBV9|15|NA|many
CASSVAPSSYNEQFF
TGTGCCAGCAGCGTAGCCCCTAGCTCCTACAATGAGCAGTTCTTC
>TRBJ2-1|TRBV13|14|NA|NA
CASSPLLGYNEQFF
TGTGCCAGCAGCCCCCTACTAGGGTACAATGAGCAGTTCTTC
>TRBJ1-2|TRBV12-3/TRBV12-4|13|NA|NA
CASSRPQTGGYTF
TGTGCCAGCAGCCGCCCACAGACCGGGGGCTACACCTTC
>TRBJ1-2|TRBV28|12|NA|many
CALHIRGWGYTF
TGTGCTTTACATATCAGGGGTTGGGGCTACACCTTC
>TRBJ2-7|TRBV20-1|12|NA|many
CSARRDSQEQYF
TGCAGTGCTAGGCGGGACAGTCAAGAGCAGTACTTC
>TRBJ2-1|TRBV19|14|NA|many
CASSHSAPGTEQFF
TGTGCCAGTAGTCACAGTGCACCGGGGACTGAGCAGTTCTTC
>TRBJ2-1|TRBV19|15|TRBD2|many
CASSRGLADYNEQFF
TGTGCCAGTAGTAGAGGACTAGCGGACTACAATGAGCAGTTCTTC
>TRBJ2-1|TRBV6-1|14|TRBD2|NA
CASSTGISGRDQFF
TGTGCCAGCAGCACCGGGATTAGCGGGAGAGATCAGTTCTTC
>TRBJ2-1|TRBV7-8|13|NA|many
CASSLDRGREQFF
TGTGCCAGCAGCTTAGACAGAGGCCGTGAGCAGTTCTTC